The source of this T cell receptor beta chain is a study of regulatory T cells in long-lasting Graves disease. General study points: Thyroid tissue went unexamined; only peripheral blood was analyzed.

Details on this clonotype: No antigen is known for it. One base away lies a much larger clone, so this may be a sequencing read error. This likely comes from a read error, as the CDR3 has no conserved phenylalanine or tryptophan at its end.

The time point was: newly diagnosed GD, antithyroid drugs for less than 3 months. Preparation of the TCR library used RNA extracted from PBMCs. This CDR3 comprises 15 residues. V lost 5 bases to trimming and J lost 8 bases, with 21 bases between them. Germline values: CDR1 DFQATT, CDR2 SNEGSKA (reference sequence). To make TCR beta libraries, researchers used iRepertoire HTBI primers and Arm-PCR of CDR3 regions. Original handling: Samples collectively showed fewer than 80 TRBV and some 14 TRBJ segments. MiXCR, applied by TCRdb to the multiplex PCR reads, yields one record per CDR3 protein. What appears here as the V and J calls and clone size reflects TCRdb's work, not the paper's. Among 620,000 or so distinct CDR3 sequences listed, around 17% were seen once. The data also belong to a second study, concerning T cells in Graves' hyperthyroidism and ophthalmopathy.

The sequence came from a woman in her thirties with Graves disease. The specimen was peripheral blood mononuclear cells (PBMCs), collected at new diagnosis, from a patient treated with antithyroid drugs. The chain couples TRBV20-1 to TRBJ1-4, with D maybe TRBD1 (6 bases). Written as DNA, the CDR3 is TGCAGTGCTGGGGGGGCAGCACAGGGCAGCGAAAAACTGTTTCTT. Translating gives CSAGGAAQGSEKLFL.